What follows are 6 T cell receptor beta chains derived from one specimen sequenced in a study of regulatory T cells in long-lasting Graves disease. CDR3 regions were amplified by Arm-PCR using iRepertoire HTBI primers to build TCR beta libraries. In TCRdb, the multiplex PCR reads were re-called with MiXCR into one record per CDR3 protein. Seen here are about 460,000 distinct CDR3 sequences, 14% observed once, and the top ten hold roughly 18%. Time point reported: newly diagnosed GD, antithyroid drugs for less than 3 months. From PBMCs, RNA was extracted and then used to make the TCR library. This sample was shared with a second study, whose subject was T cells in Graves' hyperthyroidism and ophthalmopathy.

The sequences come from peripheral blood mononuclear cells (PBMCs), collected at new diagnosis, from a patient treated with antithyroid drugs. The receptors stem from a woman between 50 and 59 years old with Graves disease.

The J gene is TRBJ2-3, the V gene TRBV5-1; 10 positions match TRBD2. The CDR3 extends over 15 amino acids. V lost 2 bases, J lost 5 bases, and 5 bases stayed unmatched. Germline V CDR1 and CDR2: SGHRS, YFSETQ. The CDR3 loop reads CASSLAAGGQDTQYF. The CDR3 DNA is TGCGCCAGCAGCTTAGCAGCGGGAGGGCAAGATACGCAGTATTTT.

This clonotype appeared many times. This sequence joins TRBV30 and TRBJ1-4; 8 bases map to TRBD1. Unmatched junction bases numbered 4, after V lost 0 bases and J lost 7 bases. This CDR3 is 14 amino acids long. The V gene's germline CDR1 is GTSNPN and CDR2 SVGIG (reference sequence). CDR3 residues: CAWSVRGRGEKLFF. DNA for the CDR3: TGTGCCTGGAGTGTCAGGGGGCGAGGTGAAAAACTGTTTTTT.

The sample holds many counts of this clonotype. The chain uses TRBV24-1 and TRBJ2-3, with D uncertain. V was trimmed by 3 bases and J by 0 bases, leaving 6 bases between them. CDR3 length: 14 residues. The germline V gene encodes CDR1 KGHDR and CDR2 SFDVKD. The CDR3 protein is CATSDRPSTDTQYF. The CDR3 DNA is TGTGCCACCAGTGATCGGCCGAGCACAGATACGCAGTATTTT.

This clonotype has just a few counts. This sequence joins TRBV3-1 and TRBJ2-7; 8 bases align to TRBD1. CDR1 and CDR2 (germline): LGHDT, YNNKEL (reference sequence). V dropped 3 bases and J dropped 3; count of bases not matched to a gene: 7. The CDR3 loop spans 15 amino acids. DNA of the CDR3: TGTGCCAGCAGCCACCCCGGACAGGGTCACTACGAGCAGTACTTC. It specifies CASSHPGQGHYEQYF.

The rearrangement joins TRBV2 to TRBJ1-5, with D hard to call. CDR3 length: 13 residues. V dropped 6 bases and J dropped 1 base, with 7 bases sitting between them. From germline, CDR1 is SNHLY and CDR2 FYNNEI. Here the CDR3 reads CASRPTSNQPQHF. In DNA, the CDR3 is TGTGCCAGCAGACCAACCAGCAATCAGCCCCAGCATTTT.

On this clonotype: The junction and the germline gene differ at one end; a read error may be behind it. The chain joins TRBV27 to TRBJ2-2, with 11 nucleotides matching TRBD2. CDR3 length: 18 residues. Germline CDR1 MNHEY, CDR2 SMNVEV (reference sequence). The CDR3 is CASSQNSGRARWTGELVF. In DNA form, the CDR3 reads TGTGCCAGCAGTCAGAATAGCGGGAGGGCGAGGTGGACCGGGGAGCTGGTTTTT.